A selection of T cell receptor beta chains follows, all from one sample in a study of graft-versus-host responses after intestinal transplantation. What these receptors recognize is not known. TCRdb's table, derived via immunoSEQ multiplex PCR, lists solely in-frame clones and lacks some. Of more than 100,000 clones in the sample, over 85% were seen once. The sequenced sample was unstimulated CD8+ T cells sorted from spleen or lymph node cells, obtained before intestinal transplant. These receptors were collected from a human donor who received an intestinal transplant. Each CDR3 is given with its conserved first and last residue. Fields, in order: clone size, D gene, V gene, J gene, CDR3 DNA, CDR3 protein. The D gene is left open where the match is weak. Clone size appears in some rows only: once, few, many, or a class for an expanded clone.

.	.	TRBV9	TRBJ1-1	TGTGCCAGCAGCCCCCAAGAGAGGAACACTGAAGCTTTCTTT	CASSPQERNTEAFF
.	.	TRBV18	TRBJ2-2	TGTGCCAGCTCACCAACGTTGGTCCCGGGGTCGGAGGGGGAGCTGTTTTTT	CASSPTLVPGSEGELFF
.	.	TRBV4-1	TRBJ1-2	TGCGCCAGCAGCCAACCCCCGGACAGCGGCCCTCTCTATGGCTACACCTTC	CASSQPPDSGPLYGYTF
.	TRBD1	TRBV4-1	TRBJ2-1	TGCGCCAGCAGCCCCCGGGACAGCTCCTACAATGAGCAGTTCTTC	CASSPRDSSYNEQFF
once	.	TRBV27	TRBJ1-1	TGTGCCAGCCACAGGGATCCCACTGAAGCTTTCTTT	CASHRDPTEAFF
.	.	TRBV27	TRBJ1-1	TGTGCCAGCAGTTTCGGGCGGAGGATGAACACTGAAGCTTTCTTT	CASSFGRRMNTEAFF
.	.	TRBV4-1	TRBJ2-2	TGCGCCAGCAGCCAAGGGCAGAACACGAACACCGGGGAGCTGTTTTTT	CASSQGQNTNTGELFF
.	.	TRBV9	TRBJ2-5	TGTGCCAGCAGCGTAGACCCTAGTGAGACCCAGTACTTC	CASSVDPSETQYF
.	.	TRBV13	TRBJ1-3	TGTGCCAGCAGCTCGATGGTGGGGTACTCTGGAAACACCATATATTTT	CASSSMVGYSGNTIYF
.	.	TRBV19	TRBJ2-5	TGTGCCAGTAGTATAGTATCGGGGCTAGCTGGGGAGACCCAGTACTTC	CASSIVSGLAGETQYF
.	TRBD1	TRBV5-5	TRBJ1-6	TGTGCCAGCACAACAGGGGTCGGCTATAATTCACCCCTCCACTTT	CASTTGVGYNSPLHF
.	.	TRBV16	TRBJ2-7	TGTGCCAGCAGCCAATGGGCGGCCTACGAGCAGTACTTC	CASSQWAAYEQYF
.	.	TRBV7-9	TRBJ1-6	TGTGCCAGCAGCCCGGGGTGGGGGAGCTCCTATAATTCACCCCTCCACTTT	CASSPGWGSSYNSPLHF
.	.	TRBV6-5	TRBJ1-1	TGTGCCAGCAGCCATACCGGGACGGAAGCTTTCTTT	CASSHTGTEAFF
.	TRBD1	TRBV7-6	TRBJ2-7	TGTGCCAGCAGCCGACAGGGGAATAAGCCCTACGAGCAGTACTTC	CASSRQGNKPYEQYF
.	TRBD1	TRBV29-1	TRBJ1-2	TGCAGCGTTAGGGACAGCTATGGCTACACCTTC	CSVRDSYGYTF
.	.	TRBV4-1	TRBJ1-5	TGCGCCAGCAGCCTTACCGTTGCCCTGGGTCAGCCCCAGCATTTT	CASSLTVALGQPQHF
.	.	TRBV27	TRBJ2-1	TGTGCCAGCAGTTGGGCCGGCGGGGAGCAGTTCTTC	CASSWAGGEQFF
.	TRBD1	TRBV10-1	TRBJ1-3	TGCGCCAGCAGTGAGTCATCAGGGACAGGGTCTGGAAACACCATATATTTT	CASSESSGTGSGNTIYF
.	.	TRBV6-1	TRBJ1-1	TGTGCCAGCAACAGGCAGAACACTGAAGCTTTCTTT	CASNRQNTEAFF
few	.	TRBV5-5	TRBJ2-7	TGTGCCAGCAGCCCAAGGAGTTCGGGGGATAGCTCCTACGAGCAGTACTTC	CASSPRSSGDSSYEQYF
.	TRBD1	TRBV30	TRBJ2-7	TGTGCCTGGATCACTCGGGACAGCTACGAGCAGTACTTC	CAWITRDSYEQYF
.	.	TRBV25-1	TRBJ2-1	TGTGCCAGCACACAGAGCTCCTACAATGAGCAGTTCTTC	CASTQSSYNEQFF
.	.	TRBV27	TRBJ1-2	TGTGCCAGCAAGGGAGGCCTTCTGGGCTATGGCTACACCTTC	CASKGGLLGYGYTF
.	.	TRBV6-5	TRBJ1-2	TGTGCCAGCAGTTACTCGCAGTACTATGGCTACACCTTC	CASSYSQYYGYTF
.	TRBD1	TRBV15	TRBJ2-1	TGTGCCACCAGCAGGTGGGGAGGGACAGGGGGCAATGAGCAGTTCTTC	CATSRWGGTGGNEQFF
.	.	TRBV4-1	TRBJ1-2	TGCGCCACCTCAATCCCCGGAGGGAACTATGGCTACACCTTC	CATSIPGGNYGYTF
.	.	TRBV6-6	TRBJ1-5	TGTGCCAGCAGTTACCCAGATCAGCCCCAGCATTTT	CASSYPDQPQHF
.	.	TRBV27	TRBJ2-1	TGTGCCAGCAGTCTTCTACCCCTCGCCCAGCAGCAGTTCTTC	CASSLLPLAQQQFF
.	.	TRBV7-9	TRBJ2-5	TGTGCCAGCAGCTGGGGCGCTCCGGAGACCCAGTACTTC	CASSWGAPETQYF
.	.	TRBV2	TRBJ2-5	TGTGCCAGCTACACACAAGAGACCCAGTACTTC	CASYTQETQYF
.	TRBD1	TRBV4-2	TRBJ1-1	TGTGCCAGCAGCAGCCCCACAGGGGAAGGGTCCGAAGCTTTCTTT	CASSSPTGEGSEAFF
.	.	TRBV19	TRBJ1-6	TGTGCCAGCGGGAAGTACAATTCACCCCTCCACTTT	CASGKYNSPLHF
.	.	TRBV19	TRBJ1-2	TGTGCCGGCTCACCTGGCGGGGCCCCCTTCTATGGCTACACCTTC	CAGSPGGAPFYGYTF
.	.	TRBV11-1	TRBJ2-3	TGTGCCAGCAGCTTAGCCGGGGTCAGCACAGATACGCAGTATTTT	CASSLAGVSTDTQYF
.	TRBD2	TRBV5-4	TRBJ2-1	TGTGCCAGCAGCCCCGCAGCGGGGGTACAACAATGGGAGCAGTTCTTC	CASSPAAGVQQWEQFF
.	TRBD2	TRBV7-8	TRBJ2-1	TGTGCCAGCAGCTCATGGACTAGTGCTTACAATGAGCAGTTCTTC	CASSSWTSAYNEQFF
.	.	TRBV10-1	TRBJ2-3	TGCGCCAGCAGTGGTCAACGGGACATCTTAGACCCAGATACGCAGTATTTT	CASSGQRDILDPDTQYF
.	.	TRBV7-8	TRBJ2-7	TGTGCCAGCAGCTCCCTTGGACAGATGGCCTACGAGCAGTACTTC	CASSSLGQMAYEQYF
once	TRBD1	TRBV28	TRBJ2-7	TGTGCCAGCAGCCGAGGACAGGGTCCCTACGAGCAGTACTTC	CASSRGQGPYEQYF
.	TRBD1	TRBV6-1	TRBJ1-2	TGTGCCAGCAGTTATCGGGGACAGGGGTGGGGCTACACCTTC	CASSYRGQGWGYTF
.	.	TRBV5-1	TRBJ1-1	TGCGCCAGCAGCCTGGGGAGATCGAGGAACACTGAAGCTTTCTTT	CASSLGRSRNTEAFF
.	.	TRBV7-9	TRBJ2-7	TGTGCCAGCAGCTTAATGGTGGAGCCTCGCAAGTACGAGCAGTACTTC	CASSLMVEPRKYEQYF
.	.	TRBV5-1	TRBJ1-2	TGCGCCAGCAGCGGGGCGGCCTATGGCTACACCTTC	CASSGAAYGYTF
few	.	TRBV14	TRBJ2-6	TGTGCCAGCAGCCCTGGGTTCGGGGCCAACGTCCTGACTTTC	CASSPGFGANVLTF
.	.	TRBV27	TRBJ2-1	TGTGCCAGCAGTGTACCCTCCGGGGGGCAGTTCTTC	CASSVPSGGQFF
once	.	TRBV7-2	TRBJ1-1	TGTGCCAGCACCTCCCAAAGGACCCTAGAAGCTTTCTTT	CASTSQRTLEAFF